The 5 T cell receptor beta chains below were found in one sample sequenced in a study of blood T cells in healthy people across ages (dated by TCRdb to 2013 to 2016). Receptors were amplified or captured by 5' RACE. The sample was run on an Illumina HiSeq 2500. A second PCR of roughly 7 to 11 cycles was performed with a sample-barcoded 5' primer and a J-beta primer mix. TCRdb handled the public reads itself, with Q25 trimming in fastp and clone calling in MiXCR, and kept productive beta chains. Rows are combined by CDR3 protein, so each entry shows the most common genes and DNA. The sample table records hundreds of thousands of distinct CDR3 sequences; under 45% of these occur just once. The ten most abundant clones make up about 19% of the sample. The material sequenced was blood. The receptors stem from a man in his 60s in good health.

This clonotype has more than one count but fewer than ten. The CDR3 coding sequence is TGTGCCAGCAGCTCAAATCCGACAGGGGCGAGCTCCTACGAGCAGTACTTC. Translated: CASSSNPTGASSYEQYF. The V gene is TRBV7-2, the J gene TRBJ2-7; the match to TRBD1 covers 8 bases. The V gene's germline CDR1 is SGHTA and CDR2 FQGNSA. CDR3 length: 17 residues. The V and J ends lost 4 bases and 0 bases, in that order; junction bases with no gene match: 11.

The chain has TRBV30 and TRBJ1-5; D unclear. CDR1 is GTSNPN, CDR2 SVGIG, per germline (reference sequence). The CDR3 extends over 14 amino acids. Between the trimmed V and J ends, which lost 2 bases and 1 base, there was a span of 9 bases. The CDR3 protein is CAWSWKGSNQPQHF. The CDR3 DNA reads as TGTGCCTGGAGTTGGAAAGGGAGCAATCAGCCCCAGCATTTT.

CDR3 in DNA: TGTGCCAGTAGTATTCAGTGGGGCACTGAAGCTTTCTTT. Translating it yields CASSIQWGTEAFF. The V gene is TRBV19, the J gene TRBJ1-1; D unclear. Trimming shortened V by 3 bases and J by 4 bases, and 9 bases separated the two germline ends. From germline, CDR1 is LNHDA and CDR2 SQIVND (reference sequence). This CDR3 contains 13 residues.

This chain links TRBV5-1 with TRBJ2-2, with D possibly TRBD2 on 5 matching bases. V was clipped by 7 bases and J by 4 bases, with 14 bases between them. This CDR3 has 14 amino acids. Germline V gene sequence: CDR1 SGHRS, CDR2 YFSETQ. This chain's CDR3 is CASGGGVVTGELFF. The CDR3 nucleotides are TGCGCCAGCGGAGGTGGTGTAGTCACCGGGGAGCTGTTTTTT.

The V gene is TRBV6-2 or TRBV6-3, the J gene TRBJ2-7; D is undetermined. The J call may be in error: the DNA end matches TRBJ2-5 better. Germline V CDR1 and CDR2: MNHEY, SVGEGT. This CDR3 has 14 residues. This CDR3 is CASSYSGWGETQYF. For the CDR3, the DNA is TGTGCCAGCAGTTACTCTGGCTGGGGAGAGACCCAGTACTTC.